This T cell receptor beta chain is from a study of OX40 agonist ivuxolimab in advanced cancers. Study in general: Administration of intravenous ivuxolimab to patients occurred every 2 weeks at 0.01 to 10 mg/kg. Findings of the study overall: Expanded peripheral T-cell antigen specificity went undetermined.

Concerning this clone itself: Its antigen is currently unknown.

The assay was immunoSEQ multiplex PCR, and TCRdb's table has in-frame clones only and misses some. The sample lists tens of thousands of clones, less than 90% occurring once. This CDR3 spans 16 amino acids. V lost 3 bases and J lost 6; bases outside the gene matches: 9. Germline V gene lookup returns CDR1 LNHNV and CDR2 YYDKDF (reference sequence). The sequence came from an adult with an advanced solid tumor such as melanoma, head and neck, liver or kidney cancer. The chain carries TRBV15 and TRBJ1-2; 11 bases match TRBD1. The starting material was CD4+ or CD8+ T cells sorted from blood, obtained in a trial of the OX40 agonist ivuxolimab. This CDR3 is CATSSPGQGVLDGYTF. The CDR3 region has the DNA TGTGCCACCAGCAGTCCGGGACAGGGGGTGTTAGATGGCTACACCTTC.